The clone carrying this T cell receptor (beta chain) was seen more than once but under ten times. The antigen is unknown. The data derive from a study of beta chain features in type 1 diabetes. Study background: Patients were similar to healthy donors in age and gender (as well as in cell yields). Study-wide points: TCRB CDR3s were moderately but significantly shorter in Type 1 diabetes patients in all four CD4+ subsets.

Since all of the isolated RNA was reverse transcribed, expressed TCRB transcripts were what got sequenced. Clones were sequenced by immunoSEQ multiplex PCR, and TCRdb holds only the in-frame ones, with some missing. The table includes approximately 250,000 clones, over 7.5% detected once. V shed 5 bases and J 3 bases; nucleotides not matched to a gene: 1. CDR1 and CDR2 from the germline V gene are SGHAT and FQNNGV. There are 13 residues in the CDR3. Sequencing was carried out using naive CD4+ T cells from blood. The chain joins TRBV11-2 to TRBJ2-7, with 10 bases aligning to TRBD1. The TCR sequence derives from a woman under 30 in good health. CDR3 bases: TGTGCCAGCAGCCGGGACAGGGGCTACGAGCAGTACTTC. Encoded protein: CASSRDRGYEQYF.